This T cell receptor beta chain was captured in a study of graft-versus-host responses after intestinal transplantation. Turning to the study itself: Anti-thymocyte globulin served as induction for all recipients, who then took tacrolimus and steroids for about three years. Regarding the study as a whole: GvH clones surfaced in recipient marrow, some emerging earlier in ileum or blood.

As to this clone: Its matching antigen is unknown.

Sequencing used immunoSEQ multiplex PCR; TCRdb keeps in-frame clones, though not all of them. The table lists about 110,000 clones, about 91% of them singletons. This TCR was sampled from a human donor who was the organ donor for an intestinal transplant. The sample here was unstimulated CD4+ T cells sorted from spleen or lymph node cells, taken before transplant.

The CDR3 DNA reads as TGTGCCAGCAGCCAAGAGAACGGCTGGGCGGGGGCCAACGTCCTGACTTTC. Translation: CASSQENGWAGANVLTF. The chain is built from TRBV4-2 and TRBJ2-6; D is unclear. The V end lost 0 bases, the J end lost 4 bases, and 13 bases lay between the germline ends. This CDR3 is built from 17 residues. Per germline, CDR1 LGHNA and CDR2 YNFKEQ.